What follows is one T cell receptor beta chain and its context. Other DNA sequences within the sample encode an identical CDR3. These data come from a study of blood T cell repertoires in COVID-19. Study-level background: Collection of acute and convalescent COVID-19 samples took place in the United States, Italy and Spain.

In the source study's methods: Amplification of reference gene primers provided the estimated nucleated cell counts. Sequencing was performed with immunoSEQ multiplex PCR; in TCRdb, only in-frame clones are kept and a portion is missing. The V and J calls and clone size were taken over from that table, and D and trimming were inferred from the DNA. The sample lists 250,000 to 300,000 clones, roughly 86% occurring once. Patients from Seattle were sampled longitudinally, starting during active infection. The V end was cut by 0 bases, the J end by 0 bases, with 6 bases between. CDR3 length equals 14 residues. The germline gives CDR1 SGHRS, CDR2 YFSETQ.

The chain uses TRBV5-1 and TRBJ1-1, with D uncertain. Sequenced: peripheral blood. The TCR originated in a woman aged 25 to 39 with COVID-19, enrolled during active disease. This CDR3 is CASSLVRMNTEAFF. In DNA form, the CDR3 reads TGCGCCAGCAGCTTGGTGCGGATGAACACTGAAGCTTTCTTT.